Below are 22 T cell receptor beta chains sequenced from a single sample in a study of shared clonotypes between healthy human individuals. The data were produced by immunoSEQ multiplex PCR, yet TCRdb's version contains in-frame clones alone and is incomplete. The sample has around 1,000,000 clones; around three quarters are singletons. The sequencing input was memory CD4+ T cells from PBMCs. Described subset: CD45RA-negative fraction. These receptors were collected from a man between 18 and 29 years old in good health. Some clones in this sample may be carry-over from other donors' samples.

This clone was picked up one time. The chain has TRBV9 and TRBJ1-3; D possibly corresponds to TRBD1 (6 bases). V was clipped by 3 bases and J by 4 bases, with 11 bases between them. This CDR3 has 14 amino acids. Per the germline V gene, CDR1 is SGDLS and CDR2 is YYNGEE. The CDR3 loop reads CASSGFRGGNTIYF. The CDR3, as DNA: TGTGCCAGCAGCGGGTTCAGGGGCGGAAACACCATATATTTT.

This clone has more than one count but fewer than ten. The CDR3 reads CASSFGLEGYEQYF. CDR3 nucleotide sequence: TGTGCCAGCAGTTTTGGGCTAGAGGGCTACGAGCAGTACTTC. The chain combines TRBV6-6 with TRBJ2-7; possible D gene TRBD2, 5 bases. The V and J ends lost 4 bases and 3 bases respectively, with 13 bases between them. This CDR3 comprises 14 residues. Germline CDR1 and CDR2: MNHNY and SVGAGI (reference sequence).

The sample holds a few counts of this clone. V and J are TRBV30 and TRBJ1-1, with D hard to call. The CDR3 is made up of 14 amino acids. Germline V gene data show CDR1 as GTSNPN and CDR2 as SVGIG (reference sequence). V lost 3 bases and J lost 1, with 12 bases in between. The CDR3 coding sequence is TGTGCCTGGAGCTTTATTAAGGCGAACACTGAAGCTTTCTTT. Translated: CAWSFIKANTEAFF.

This clone occurred a few times. V gene TRBV15 combines with J gene TRBJ1-5; TRBD1 agrees at 7 bases. The CDR3 consists of 15 residues. Trimming at V came to 3 bases and at J to 5 bases, leaving 7 bases not matched to a gene. CDR1 is LNHNV, CDR2 YYDKDF, per germline (reference sequence). The CDR3 sequence: CATSSTGVSDQPQHF. DNA for the CDR3: TGTGCCACCAGCAGTACAGGGGTTTCAGATCAGCCCCAGCATTTT.

J is TRBJ2-7 and V is TRBV9, with D possibly being TRBD2 (6 bases). V dropped 5 bases and J dropped 3 bases, with 15 bases sitting between them. CDR1 and CDR2 (germline): SGDLS, YYNGEE. There are 14 residues in the CDR3. The CDR3 is CASRAWGLHYEQYF. The CDR3 coding sequence is TGTGCCAGCAGAGCCTGGGGACTTCACTACGAGCAGTACTTC.

The gene calls are TRBV6-1 and TRBJ2-1; 7 positions agree with TRBD2. Germline loops: CDR1 MNHNS, CDR2 SASEGT. J was trimmed by 7 bases and V by 2 bases; bases with no gene match: 14. CDR3 size: 17 residues. The CDR3 region is CASSERGREGSRNEQFF. In DNA, the CDR3 is TGTGCCAGCAGTGAAAGAGGAAGGGAGGGATCACGGAATGAGCAGTTCTTC.

This clone was counted a single time. V usage is TRBV5-1 and J usage is TRBJ2-5; perhaps TRBD1 as D (6 bases). Trimming took 4 bases from V and 1 from J, leaving 14 bases between them. CDR3 length: 15 amino acids. CDR1 and CDR2 from the germline V gene are SGHRS and YFSETQ. Written as DNA, the CDR3 is TGCGCCAGCAGCGGAGGACAGTCGTTCCAAGAGACCCAGTACTTC. Translating gives CASSGGQSFQETQYF.

This clone was detected ten times or more. The chain has TRBV5-1 and TRBJ2-2; 10 bases map to TRBD2. Per germline, CDR1 SGHRS and CDR2 YFSETQ. With V trimmed by 7 bases and J by 3 bases, 9 bases remained unmatched. The CDR3 contains 16 residues. The CDR3 is CASGRGTSAYTGELFF. The CDR3 DNA follows: TGCGCCAGCGGACGGGGGACTAGCGCCTACACCGGGGAGCTGTTTTTT.

A remark on this clone: Relative to the germline gene, one junction end is altered; a read error may explain this. In the same sample, other DNA sequences code for this CDR3. J is TRBJ1-5 and V is TRBV19, with 12 nucleotides matching TRBD1. CDR1 is LNHDA, CDR2 SQIVND, per germline (reference sequence). The CDR3 is 16 amino acids. This CDR3 reads CASSIGDRGLNQPQHF. CDR3 coding DNA: TGTGCCAGTAGTATAGGGGACAGGGGGCTCAATCAGCCCCAGCATTTC.

V and J are TRBV2 and TRBJ2-7, with D perhaps matching TRBD2 (6 bases). CDR1 and CDR2 from the germline V gene are SNHLY and FYNNEI. Trimming cost V 8 bases and J 2 bases, with 13 bases left between them. CDR3 length: 13 amino acids. The CDR3 coding sequence is TGTGCCAGCGTCTTGCTAGCGCCCTACGAGCAGTACTTC. Protein product: CASVLLAPYEQYF.

The chain couples TRBV7-2 to TRBJ2-1; D is undetermined. There are 14 residues in the CDR3. The germline V and J ends were trimmed by 2 bases and 2 bases, with 7 bases remaining between them. Per the germline V gene, CDR1 is SGHTA and CDR2 is FQGNSA. The chain's CDR3 is CASSLTTTYNEQFF. The CDR3 nucleotides read TGTGCCAGCAGCTTAACGACCACCTACAATGAGCAGTTCTTC. Full variable domain (rest looked up from reference TRBV7-2 and TRBJ2-1): GAGVSQSPSNKVTEKGKDVELRCDPISGHTALYWYRQSLGQGLEFLIYFQGNSAPDKSGLPSDRFSAERTGGSVSTLTIQRTQQEDSAVYLCASSLTTTYNEQFFGPGTRLTVL.

V is TRBV30 and J is TRBJ1-5; D not resolved. CDR3 length: 12 residues. V lost 1 base and J lost 5, with 6 bases in between. Germline-derived CDR1 and CDR2 are GTSNPN and SVGIG (reference sequence). The CDR3 sequence is CAWSDGYQPQHF. The DNA for the CDR3 is TGTGCCTGGAGTGACGGTTATCAGCCCCAGCATTTT.

V gene TRBV18 combines with J gene TRBJ2-1; 8 bases agree with TRBD2. The CDR3 has 18 residues. The germline V gene encodes CDR1 KGHSH and CDR2 LQKENI. V lost 3 bases to trimming and J lost 5 bases; unmatched junction nucleotides: 15. In DNA, the CDR3 is TGTGCCAGCTCACCGGTCCTACTAGCGGACCGCTTAAACAATGAGCAGTTCTTC. Encoded protein: CASSPVLLADRLNNEQFF.

CDR3 sequence reads: CASSVGLGLLYEQYF. The CDR3 DNA follows: TGTGCCAGCAGCGTGGGATTAGGGCTCCTCTACGAGCAGTACTTC. This chain joins TRBV9 and TRBJ2-7; no clear D. V lost 2 bases, J lost 3 bases, and 15 bases lay in between. Germline V CDR1 and CDR2: SGDLS, YYNGEE. The CDR3 covers 15 residues.

The J gene is TRBJ2-2, the V gene TRBV27; 9 bases are a match to TRBD1. The V segment lost 5 bases and the J segment 4 bases; nucleotides outside the gene matches: 8. The length of the CDR3 is 16 residues. Germline loops: CDR1 MNHEY, CDR2 SMNVEV (reference sequence). The CDR3 region has the DNA TGTGCCAGCAGTCTGACCGGGACAGGGCCCACCGGGGAGCTGTTTTTT. Its translation: CASSLTGTGPTGELFF.

The chain joins TRBV7-9 to TRBJ2-3, with 7 bases aligning to TRBD1. The CDR3 is 15 amino acids. Trimming removed 7 bases from V and 2 bases from J; junction bases left unmatched: 9. Germline values: CDR1 SEHNR, CDR2 FQNEAQ (reference sequence). The CDR3 DNA sequence: TGTGCCAGCAACCTGGGAGACAGGGACACAGATACGCAGTATTTT. As protein: CASNLGDRDTDTQYF.

This chain connects TRBV7-9 to TRBJ2-1; D may be TRBD1 (5 bases). The CDR3 is 17 residues long. Trimming removed 7 bases from V and 0 bases from J, with 19 bases in between. Germline values: CDR1 SEHNR, CDR2 FQNEAQ (reference sequence). This chain's CDR3 is CASTPFRVTSSYNEQFF. CDR3 coding DNA: TGTGCCAGCACCCCCTTCAGGGTGACGAGCTCCTACAATGAGCAGTTCTTC. Variable domain in full (rest from reference TRBV7-9 and TRBJ2-1): DTGVSQNPRHKITKRGQNVTFRCDPISEHNRLYWYRQTLGQGPEFLTYFQNEAQLEKSRLLSDRFSAERPKGSFSTLEIQRTEQGDSAMYLCASTPFRVTSSYNEQFFGPGTRLTVL.

The chain joins TRBV5-1 to TRBJ2-1; TRBD2 aligns across 11 bases. The germline CDR1 and CDR2 sequences are SGHRS and YFSETQ. The CDR3 runs 18 residues. The V gene end was trimmed by 4 bases and the J gene end by 3 bases; junction bases not matched to a gene: 12. CDR3 sequence (DNA): TGCGCCAGCAGCCCCACAAGTACTAGCGGGGGACTCTACAATGAGCAGTTCTTC. This sequence encodes CASSPTSTSGGLYNEQFF. Full variable domain (outside the CDR3, taken from reference TRBV5-1 and TRBJ2-1): KAGVTQTPRYLIKTRGQQVTLSCSPISGHRSVSWYQQTPGQGLQFLFEYFSETQRNKGNFPGRFSGRQFSNSRSEMNVSTLELGDSALYLCASSPTSTSGGLYNEQFFGPGTRLTVL.

The gene calls are TRBV27 and TRBJ2-6, with TRBD1 matching 7 bases. CDR3 length: 15 amino acids. Germline CDR1 is MNHEY and CDR2 is SMNVEV (reference sequence). V trimming: 6 bases; J trimming: 2 bases; junction bases outside the gene matches: 4. DNA for the CDR3: TGTGCCAGCAGGGCGCAGGGGGCTGGGGCCAACGTCCTGACTTTC. As protein: CASRAQGAGANVLTF.

The chain couples TRBV5-1 to TRBJ2-1, with 10 bases aligning to TRBD2. The CDR3 length is 14 residues. The ends lost 5 bases at V and 5 bases at J; junction bases unmatched: 4. CDR1 SGHRS and CDR2 YFSETQ come from the germline V gene. The CDR3 DNA sequence: TGCGCCAGCAGATTAGCGGGAGGCGACAATGAGCAGTTCTTC. It codes for CASRLAGGDNEQFF.

V gene TRBV28 combines with J gene TRBJ1-1; no clear D gene. This CDR3 has 15 amino acids. V dropped 1 base and J dropped 1 base, with 10 bases sitting between them. Germline lookup yields CDR1 MDHEN and CDR2 SYDVKM. The DNA for the CDR3 is TGTGCCAGCAGTTTATCGCGGATGAGGAACACTGAAGCTTTCTTT. This codes for CASSLSRMRNTEAFF.

This clone has more than one count but fewer than ten. The chain couples TRBV11-2 to TRBJ1-2; no reliable D call. CDR3 size: 15 residues. Germline lookup yields CDR1 SGHAT and CDR2 FQNNGV. V gave up 5 bases and J gave up 4 bases, with 17 bases separating them. The CDR3 region is CASSQAFGRTYGYTF. CDR3 DNA: TGTGCCAGCAGCCAAGCTTTCGGACGGACCTATGGCTACACCTTC.